This T cell receptor (beta chain) was sequenced for a study of long-term antiretroviral therapy in people with HIV. Survey-level resolution applied to immunoSEQ assay v3.0. Sequenced by immunoSEQ multiplex PCR; TCRdb stores in-frame clones only, minus some. Of about 16,000 clones listed, more than 75% are singletons. Per the germline V gene, CDR1 is SGHTA and CDR2 is FQGNSA. V gave up 0 bases and J gave up 1 base, with 3 bases separating them. This CDR3 is 13 amino acids long. Sequencing was performed on unsorted PBMCs, taken 0.5 years after starting antiretroviral therapy. This receptor was identified in a woman aged 40 to 50 with HIV. The chain couples TRBV7-2 to TRBJ2-5; D not resolved. CDR3 amino acids: CASSLAIQETQYF. CDR3 nucleotide sequence: TGTGCCAGCAGCTTAGCGATCCAAGAGACCCAGTACTTC.